This is a list of T cell receptor beta chains from one sample in a study of identifying expanded T cells in peripheral blood. Libraries were prepared by immunoSEQ multiplex PCR; TCRdb keeps only in-frame clonotypes and omits some of them. The table lists tens of thousands of clones, roughly 88% of them singletons. The sequenced material came from blood. Every receptor here comes from a person aged 18-70 years in good health. Both conserved end residues are part of each CDR3. Each record gives: clone size, V gene, J gene, D gene, CDR3 protein, CDR3 DNA. A D gene is named only where the DNA matches it firmly. Rows give clone size only sometimes, using once, few, many, or a class for an expanded clone.

.	TRBV6-1	TRBJ2-7	TRBD1	CASTITGQGIGEQYF	TGTGCCAGCACCATCACGGGACAGGGCATAGGCGAGCAGTACTTC
.	TRBV9	TRBJ2-1	TRBD2	CASSAPWGGRYNEQFF	TGTGCCAGCAGCGCACCCTGGGGGGGACGCTACAATGAGCAGTTCTTC
.	TRBV7-9	TRBJ2-5	TRBD2	CASSPGGAGVETQYF	TGTGCCAGCAGCCCGGGGGGAGCGGGGGTAGAGACCCAGTACTTC
.	TRBV5-5	TRBJ2-3	.	CASSLTGRADTQYF	TGTGCCAGCAGCTTGACTGGTAGGGCAGATACGCAGTATTTT
.	TRBV7-2	TRBJ2-6	TRBD1	CASSRKQGQGVSGANVLTF	TGTGCCAGCAGCCGAAAACAGGGACAGGGGGTCTCTGGGGCCAACGTCCTGACTTTC
.	TRBV7-9	TRBJ1-2	.	CASTFTGYGYTF	TGTGCCAGCACCTTTACGGGCTATGGCTACACCTTC
.	TRBV2	TRBJ2-2	.	CASSEAPPGASGELFF	TGTGCCAGCAGTGAAGCGCCCCCGGGGGCAAGCGGGGAGCTGTTTTTT
.	TRBV9	TRBJ1-1	TRBD1	CASSVRTGTRWTEAFF	TGTGCCAGCAGCGTACGGACAGGGACTCGTTGGACTGAAGCTTTCTTT
.	TRBV5-1	TRBJ2-3	.	CASSDRLGDTQYF	TGCGCCAGCAGCGACCGGCTGGGAGATACGCAGTATTTT
.	TRBV9	TRBJ2-1	TRBD2	CASSRSYSSGSLNEQFF	TGTGCCAGCAGCCGTTCCTACTCTAGCGGGAGTTTGAATGAGCAGTTCTTC
.	TRBV25-1	TRBJ1-2	.	CASVGTPGKANYGYTF	TGTGCCAGCGTAGGGACCCCGGGGAAAGCTAACTATGGCTACACCTTC
once	TRBV9	TRBJ1-4	.	CASSEGLGREKLFF	TGTGCCAGCAGCGAGGGGTTGGGTCGGGAAAAACTGTTTTTT
.	TRBV9	TRBJ2-5	.	CASSVGLGGRDQETQYF	TGTGCCAGCAGCGTAGGGCTCGGGGGCCGTGACCAAGAGACCCAGTACTTC
.	TRBV7-2	TRBJ2-3	.	CASSLNTGSTDTQYF	TGTGCCAGCAGCTTAAATACCGGAAGCACAGATACGCAGTATTTT
once	TRBV9	TRBJ2-7	.	CASSSGLFYEQYF	TGTGCCAGCAGCTCGGGACTGTTCTACGAGCAGTACTTC
.	TRBV6-1	TRBJ1-6	.	CASSGPAPGTLAPLHF	TGTGCCAGCAGTGGTCCCGCACCAGGGACCTTGGCACCCCTCCACTTT
once	TRBV11-2	TRBJ1-3	.	CASSLGAGGNTIYF	TGTGCCAGCAGCTTAGGAGCAGGGGGAAACACCATATATTTT
.	TRBV11-3	TRBJ1-6	.	CASSLGGGSPLHF	TGTGCCAGCAGCTTAGGCGGGGGATCACCCCTCCACTTT
.	TRBV12-5	TRBJ2-7	TRBD2	CASGLKLAGPYEQYF	TGTGCTAGTGGTTTGAAGTTAGCGGGACCCTACGAGCAGTACTTC
.	TRBV6-1	TRBJ2-7	TRBD2	CASRSGRALYEQYF	TGTGCCAGCAGGAGCGGGAGGGCCCTCTACGAGCAGTACTTC
.	TRBV15	TRBJ2-1	.	CATGLAYNEQFF	TGTGCCACGGGGCTAGCCTACAATGAGCAGTTCTTC
.	TRBV5-4	TRBJ2-3	.	CASSGPDAHTDTQYF	TGTGCCAGCAGTGGACCAGATGCCCACACAGATACGCAGTATTTT
.	TRBV21-1	TRBJ2-3	.	CASSTPARRGGTRSTDTQYF	TGTGCCAGCAGCACCCCAGCCCGCAGGGGTGGGACACGAAGCACAGATACGCAGTATTTT
.	TRBV7-9	TRBJ1-2	.	CASSLDSRRTYGYTF	TGTGCCAGCAGTCTCGACAGTCGGCGCACCTATGGCTACACCTTC
.	TRBV18	TRBJ2-1	TRBD2	CASSPQIIGTSGGDYNEQFF	TGTGCCAGCTCACCTCAGATCATCGGGACTAGCGGAGGCGACTACAATGAGCAGTTCTTC
.	TRBV27	TRBJ1-2	TRBD1	CASSPWGQDEKGYTF	TGTGCCAGCAGTCCCTGGGGACAGGACGAGAAGGGCTACACCTTC
few	TRBV27	TRBJ1-1	.	CARVVMRGAEAFF	TGTGCCCGTGTAGTAATGAGGGGCGCTGAAGCTTTCTTT
.	TRBV6-5	TRBJ1-2	TRBD1	CASSSQGSYGYTF	TGTGCCAGCAGCTCACAGGGGAGCTATGGCTACACCTTC
.	TRBV28	TRBJ2-5	.	CASSRSYYQETQYF	TGTGCCAGCAGTCGCAGTTATTACCAAGAGACCCAGTACTTC
once	TRBV5-3	TRBJ1-1	TRBD1	CARSLARGGFEAFF	TGTGCCAGAAGCTTGGCCAGGGGGGGTTTCGAAGCTTTCTTT
.	TRBV11-3	TRBJ2-5	TRBD1	CASSAGDRGKETQYF	TGTGCCAGCAGCGCCGGAGACAGGGGCAAAGAGACCCAGTACTTC
.	TRBV2	TRBJ1-4	TRBD1	CASSPDRGFGEKLFF	TGTGCCAGCAGTCCGGACAGGGGGTTTGGTGAAAAACTGTTTTTT
.	TRBV7-6	TRBJ1-1	.	CASSFTAGSTEAFF	TGTGCCAGCAGCTTTACTGCAGGGAGCACTGAAGCTTTCTTT
.	TRBV7-2	TRBJ2-1	.	CASSLAPRKVMNEQFF	TGTGCCAGCAGCTTAGCCCCCAGGAAGGTAATGAATGAGCAGTTCTTC
.	TRBV5-1	TRBJ1-2	TRBD1	CASSATSGQGEGYTF	TGCGCCAGCAGCGCCACTTCGGGACAGGGAGAGGGCTACACCTTC
.	TRBV14	TRBJ1-1	.	CASSPGPTALFF	TGTGCCAGCAGCCCCGGACCGACAGCCCTTTTCTTT
.	TRBV11-3	TRBJ2-7	.	CASSPGQSEQYF	TGTGCCAGCAGCCCCGGACAAAGCGAGCAGTACTTC
once	TRBV11-3	TRBJ2-7	TRBD2	CASSRWTSGSSHGYEQYF	TGTGCCAGCAGCAGATGGACTAGCGGGAGTTCACATGGCTACGAGCAGTACTTC
.	TRBV15	TRBJ1-4	.	CATSSRRGFEKLFF	TGTGCCACCAGCTCCCGCCGGGGTTTTGAAAAACTGTTTTTT
.	TRBV12-5	TRBJ2-1	.	CASGLIWEVPTYNEQFF	TGTGCTAGTGGTTTAATATGGGAGGTCCCGACCTACAATGAGCAGTTCTTC
.	TRBV19	TRBJ2-7	TRBD1	CAAGQGYEQYF	TGTGCCGCCGGACAGGGCTACGAGCAGTACTTC
.	TRBV6-6	TRBJ2-3	TRBD2	CASRTSGATDTQYF	TGTGCCAGCCGGACTAGCGGGGCCACAGATACGCAGTATTTT
.	TRBV7-8	TRBJ2-5	.	CASSAPGTLKTQYF	TGTGCCAGCAGCGCACCCGGGACTTTAAAGACCCAGTACTTC
.	TRBV9	TRBJ1-3	.	CASSAQPGSGNTIYF	TGTGCCAGCAGCGCCCAGCCGGGCTCTGGAAACACCATATATTTT
.	TRBV29-1	TRBJ1-2	.	CSVPTLIYGYTF	TGCAGCGTTCCTACTTTAATCTATGGCTACACCTTC
.	TRBV30	TRBJ2-1	TRBD1	CAWDLQGQVQSSYNEQFF	TGTGCCTGGGACCTCCAAGGACAGGTCCAAAGCTCCTACAATGAGCAGTTCTTC
.	TRBV7-9	TRBJ1-3	TRBD1	CASSWGTGGSGNTIYF	TGTGCCAGCAGCTGGGGGACAGGGGGCTCCGGAAACACCATATATTTT
.	TRBV11-3	TRBJ1-2	TRBD1	CASSRGQDYGYTF	TGTGCCAGCAGCCGCGGACAGGACTATGGCTACACCTTC
.	TRBV15	TRBJ1-2	.	CATDSVYTLGGGYTF	TGTGCCACCGACTCCGTATACACCCTCGGGGGTGGCTACACCTTC
.	TRBV2	TRBJ2-7	.	CASTAQSLGEQYF	TGTGCCAGCACGGCCCAGAGTTTGGGCGAGCAGTACTTC